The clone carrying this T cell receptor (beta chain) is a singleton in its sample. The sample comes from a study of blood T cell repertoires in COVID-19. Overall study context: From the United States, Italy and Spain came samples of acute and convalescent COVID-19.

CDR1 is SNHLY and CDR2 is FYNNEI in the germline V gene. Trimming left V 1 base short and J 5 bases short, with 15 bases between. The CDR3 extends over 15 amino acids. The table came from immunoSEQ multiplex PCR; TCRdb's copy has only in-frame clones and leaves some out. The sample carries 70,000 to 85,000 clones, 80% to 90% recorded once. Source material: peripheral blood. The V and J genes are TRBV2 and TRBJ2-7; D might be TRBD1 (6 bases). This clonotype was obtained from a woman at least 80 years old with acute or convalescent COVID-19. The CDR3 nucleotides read TGTGCCAGCAGTGAAGGGGGCAGGGGTGTCGACGAGCAGTACTTC. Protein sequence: CASSEGGRGVDEQYF.